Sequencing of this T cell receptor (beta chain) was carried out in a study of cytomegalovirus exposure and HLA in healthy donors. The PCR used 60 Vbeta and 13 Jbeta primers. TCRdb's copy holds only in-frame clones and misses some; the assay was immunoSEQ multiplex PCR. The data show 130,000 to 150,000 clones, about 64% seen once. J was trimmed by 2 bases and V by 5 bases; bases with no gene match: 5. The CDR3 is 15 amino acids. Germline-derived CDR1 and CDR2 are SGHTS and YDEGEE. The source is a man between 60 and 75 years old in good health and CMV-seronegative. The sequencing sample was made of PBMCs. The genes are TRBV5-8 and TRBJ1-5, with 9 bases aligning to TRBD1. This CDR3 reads CASSSGTGRNQPQHF. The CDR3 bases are TGTGCCAGCAGTTCCGGGACAGGGCGCAATCAGCCCCAGCATTTT.